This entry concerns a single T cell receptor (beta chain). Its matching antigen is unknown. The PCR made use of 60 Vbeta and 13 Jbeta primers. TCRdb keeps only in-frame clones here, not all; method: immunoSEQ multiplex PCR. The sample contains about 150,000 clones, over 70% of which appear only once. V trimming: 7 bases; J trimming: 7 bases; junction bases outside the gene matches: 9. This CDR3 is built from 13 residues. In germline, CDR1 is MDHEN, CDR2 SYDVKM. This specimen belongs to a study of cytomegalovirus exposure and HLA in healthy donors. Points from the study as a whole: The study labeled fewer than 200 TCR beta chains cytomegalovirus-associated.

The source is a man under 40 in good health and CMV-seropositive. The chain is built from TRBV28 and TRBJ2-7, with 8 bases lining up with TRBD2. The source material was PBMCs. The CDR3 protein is CASNRLAGGEQYF. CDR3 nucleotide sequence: TGTGCCAGCAACCGGCTAGCGGGTGGAGAGCAGTACTTC.